What follows is one TCR beta chain and its context. The data derive from a study of cytomegalovirus exposure and HLA in healthy donors. In the PCR, 60 Vbeta and 13 Jbeta primers were used. Method: immunoSEQ multiplex PCR; TCRdb's copy keeps in-frame clones and lacks some. The sample records around 150,000 clones, approximately 67% being singletons. The sequence came from a woman aged 18 to 35 in good health and CMV-seropositive. The sequencing sample was made of PBMCs.

The CDR3 is CSARLGGEAFF. CDR3 DNA sequence: TGCAGTGCTAGATTAGGGGGTGAAGCTTTCTTT. The V and J genes are TRBV20-1 and TRBJ1-1; D perhaps matches TRBD1 (6 bases). Germline V gene sequence: CDR1 DFQATT, CDR2 SNEGSKA (reference sequence). CDR3 length: 11 amino acids. Between the trimmed V and J ends, which lost 2 bases and 7 bases, there was a span of 8 bases.